This T cell receptor (beta chain) was sequenced during a study of technical replicates of blood from a handful of donors. Clones were read by immunoSEQ multiplex PCR, and TCRdb kept only the in-frame ones, dropping some. This sample has more than 90,000 clones, with approximately 96% found just once. The CDR3 runs to 16 residues. Germline assignment: CDR1 SGHVS and CDR2 FQNEAQ. Trimming at V came to 4 bases and at J to 4 bases, leaving 11 bases not matched to a gene. Input material: T cells isolated from PBMCs. The TCR originated in a human donor in good health. The genes are TRBV7-8 and TRBJ2-5, with 8 bases lining up with TRBD2. The CDR3 protein is CASSSASSGRRETQYF. CDR3 bases: TGTGCCAGCAGCTCAGCCTCGAGCGGGAGAAGAGAGACCCAGTACTTC.